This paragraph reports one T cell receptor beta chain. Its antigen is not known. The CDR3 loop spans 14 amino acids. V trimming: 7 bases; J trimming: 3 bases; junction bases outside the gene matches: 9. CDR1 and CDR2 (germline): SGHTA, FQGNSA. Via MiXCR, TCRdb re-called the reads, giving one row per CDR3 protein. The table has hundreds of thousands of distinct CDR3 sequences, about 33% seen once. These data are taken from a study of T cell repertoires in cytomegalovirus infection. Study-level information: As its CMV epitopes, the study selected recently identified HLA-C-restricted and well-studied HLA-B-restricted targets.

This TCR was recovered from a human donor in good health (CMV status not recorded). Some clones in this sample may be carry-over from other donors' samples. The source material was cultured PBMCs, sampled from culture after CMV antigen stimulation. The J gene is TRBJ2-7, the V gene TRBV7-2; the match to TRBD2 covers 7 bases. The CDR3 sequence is CASKKEAGVYEQYV. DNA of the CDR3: TGTGCCAGCAAAAAAGAGGCGGGAGTCTACGAGCAGTACGTC.